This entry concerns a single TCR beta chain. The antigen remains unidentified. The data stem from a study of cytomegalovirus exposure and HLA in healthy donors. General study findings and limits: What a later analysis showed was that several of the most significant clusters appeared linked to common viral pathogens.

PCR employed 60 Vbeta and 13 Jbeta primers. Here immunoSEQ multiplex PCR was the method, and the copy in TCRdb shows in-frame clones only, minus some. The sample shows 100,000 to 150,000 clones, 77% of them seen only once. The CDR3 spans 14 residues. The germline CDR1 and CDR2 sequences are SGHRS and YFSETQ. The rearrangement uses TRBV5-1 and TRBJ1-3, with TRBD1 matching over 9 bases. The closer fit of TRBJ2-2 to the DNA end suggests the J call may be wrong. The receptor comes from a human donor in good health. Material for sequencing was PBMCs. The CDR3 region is CASTRDRVTGELFF. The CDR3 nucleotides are TGCGCCAGCACCCGGGACAGGGTCACCGGGGAGCTGTTTTTT.